This TCR beta chain emerged from a study of CD8 T cells in ankylosing spondylitis. Notes on the study in general: Previously reported in reactive arthritis synovial fluid and blood were some of the motif variants. Characteristic of ankylosing spondylitis blood, it appeared, was a TCR beta motif comprising several highly homologous variants. Matched ankylosing spondylitis synovial fluid reportedly showed significant enrichment of disease-linked clones.

The CDR3 is 15 amino acids. V shed 0 bases and J shed 5 bases, with 11 bases lying between them. The V gene's germline CDR1 is MNHEY and CDR2 SVGAGI. This clonotype occurred many times. Its antigen is not known. Researchers built TCR beta libraries using quantitative 5'-RACE with molecular barcodes. TCRdb redid the calling of the 5' RACE reads with MiXCR, one entry per CDR3 protein. The top ten hold under 0.6% of the sample, which has hundreds of thousands of distinct CDR3 sequences, 12% seen once. This chain connects TRBV6-5 to TRBJ2-4; D remains ambiguous. The TCR was taken from a male donor with ankylosing spondylitis. Specimen: blood, either unsorted or a sorted T cell fraction (not recorded which). The CDR3 loop is CASSYSWSVENIQYF. In DNA, the CDR3 is TGTGCCAGCAGTTACTCGTGGTCGGTTGAAAACATTCAGTACTTC.